This TCR beta chain stems from a study of PD-L1 blockade in urothelial cancer. Study overall: Males with urothelial cancer arising in the bladder constituted about 85% of the roughly 30 patients.

Germline CDR1 is SEHNR and CDR2 is FQNEAQ (reference sequence). The CDR3 sequence is 14 residues long. The V gene end was trimmed by 2 bases and the J gene end by 4 bases; junction bases not matched to a gene: 4. As for time point: peripheral blood 6 weeks after treatment start. Data came from immunoSEQ multiplex PCR; TCRdb stores just in-frame clones and leaves some out. The profile shows approximately 93,000 clones, over 80% of them singletons. V and J are TRBV7-9 and TRBJ1-2; TRBD1 matches 7 bases. The specimen was PBMCs, collected around atezolizumab (anti-PD-L1) treatment. The receptor was isolated from a man aged 65-85 years with urothelial cancer. CDR3 coding DNA: TGTGCCAGCAGCTTAAGGGGGCCCTTCTATGGCTACACCTTC. Residues: CASSLRGPFYGYTF.